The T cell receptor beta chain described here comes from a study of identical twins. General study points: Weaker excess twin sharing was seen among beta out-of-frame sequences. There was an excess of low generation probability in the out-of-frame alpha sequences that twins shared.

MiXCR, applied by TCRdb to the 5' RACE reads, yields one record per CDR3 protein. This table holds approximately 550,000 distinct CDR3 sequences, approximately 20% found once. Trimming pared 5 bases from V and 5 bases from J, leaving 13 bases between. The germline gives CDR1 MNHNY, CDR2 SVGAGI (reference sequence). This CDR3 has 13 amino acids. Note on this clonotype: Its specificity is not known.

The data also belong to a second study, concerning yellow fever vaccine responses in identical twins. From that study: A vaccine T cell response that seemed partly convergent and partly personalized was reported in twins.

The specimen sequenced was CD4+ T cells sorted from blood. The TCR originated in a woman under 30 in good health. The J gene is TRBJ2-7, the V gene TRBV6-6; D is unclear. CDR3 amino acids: CASSVSTYNEQYV. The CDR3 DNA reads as TGTGCCAGCAGTGTCAGCACCTATAACGAGCAGTACGTC.